The 23 T cell receptor beta chains listed next were all sequenced from one sample in a study of shared clonotypes between healthy human individuals. The data were produced by immunoSEQ multiplex PCR, yet TCRdb's version contains in-frame clones alone and is incomplete. The sample holds about 1.5 million clones, 98% seen once. Sequencing used naive CD4+ T cells sorted from blood. Subset described: CD45RA+ positively selected. Receptor source: a man under 40 in good health.

The V and J genes are TRBV10-3 and TRBJ1-1; possible D gene TRBD1, 5 bases. V was shortened by 3 bases and J by 4 bases, with 18 bases between the two germline ends. Germline CDR1 ENHRY, CDR2 SYGVKD. This CDR3 contains 16 residues. CDR3 in amino acids: CAISEPRGSGVTEAFF. CDR3 nucleotides: TGTGCCATCAGTGAACCCCGAGGGTCGGGGGTCACTGAAGCTTTCTTT.

V usage is TRBV28 and J usage is TRBJ2-7, with unresolved D. This CDR3 has 14 amino acids. Germline-derived CDR1 and CDR2 are MDHEN and SYDVKM. V was pared by 7 bases and J by 0 bases, with 13 bases between. CDR3 nucleotide sequence: TGTGCCAGCACCAACACGAGACCCTCCTACGAGCAGTACTTC. As protein: CASTNTRPSYEQYF.

The genes are TRBV28 and TRBJ2-3, with 8 bases fitting TRBD2. V trimming: 1 base; J trimming: 4 bases; junction bases outside the gene matches: 7. Germline CDR1 reads MDHEN; CDR2 reads SYDVKM. This CDR3 is 16 amino acids long. DNA for the CDR3: TGTGCCAGCAGTTTATTGGTTGAAGCGGGAGCAGATACGCAGTATTTT. It is translated as CASSLLVEAGADTQYF.

This rearrangement joins TRBV5-4 to TRBJ2-3; TRBD2 agrees at 15 bases. J gave up 1 base and V 5 bases, and 8 bases lay outside the gene matches. Germline V CDR1 and CDR2: SGHNT, YYREEE (reference sequence). The CDR3 sequence is 18 residues long. For the CDR3, the DNA is TGTGCCAGCAGTCCGGGACTAGCGGGAGGACTCCGCACAGATACGCAGTATTTT. This codes for CASSPGLAGGLRTDTQYF.

The V gene is TRBV10-3, the J gene TRBJ2-7; 15 bases are shared with TRBD2. This CDR3 has 16 residues. V was clipped by 2 bases and J by 9 bases; unmatched bases: 8. Germline V CDR1 and CDR2: ENHRY, SYGVKD. This CDR3 reads CAISEGDGLAGGPQYF. The CDR3 nucleotides are TGTGCCATCAGTGAGGGAGACGGACTAGCGGGAGGGCCGCAGTACTTC.

This chain uses TRBV6-1 with TRBJ1-5, with a tentative D call TRBD1 (5 bases). The V end was cut by 3 bases, the J end by 10 bases, with 16 bases between. Germline lookup yields CDR1 MNHNS and CDR2 SASEGT. The CDR3 is 14 amino acids. The CDR3 region is CASSDKGNTAPQHF. In DNA form, the CDR3 reads TGTGCCAGCAGTGATAAGGGGAATACTGCTCCCCAGCATTTT.

Concerning this clone itself: Other nucleotide sequences in the sample specify the same CDR3. The V gene is TRBV29-1, the J gene TRBJ1-2, with D possibly matching TRBD1 (5 bases). The CDR3 is 11 amino acids. V shed 3 bases and J shed 4 bases, with 6 bases lying between them. Germline loops: CDR1 SQVTM, CDR2 ANQGSEA. The CDR3, as DNA: TGCAGCGTTGAGCAGGGCTATGGCTACACCTTC. It is translated as CSVEQGYGYTF.

The chain links TRBV27 to TRBJ1-5, with 7 bases fitting TRBD1. V dropped 5 bases and J dropped 3; count of bases not matched to a gene: 4. CDR3 length: 14 residues. CDR1 is MNHEY and CDR2 is SMNVEV in the germline V gene (reference sequence). For the CDR3, the DNA is TGTGCCAGCAGTACCGACAGGGCCAATCAGCCCCAGCATTTT. It codes for CASSTDRANQPQHF.

The chain uses TRBV10-3 and TRBJ1-5; possible D gene TRBD1, 6 bases. Between the trimmed V and J ends, which lost 0 bases and 7 bases, there was a span of 19 bases. CDR1 ENHRY and CDR2 SYGVKD come from the germline V gene. The CDR3 length is 17 residues. CDR3 residues: CAISESSGQGRGQPQHF. The DNA for the CDR3 is TGTGCCATCAGTGAGTCGTCTGGGCAGGGGCGGGGGCAGCCCCAGCATTTT.

The rearrangement links TRBV7-6 to TRBJ1-1; no reliable D call. Per germline, CDR1 SGHVS and CDR2 FNYEAQ. With 0 bases removed from V and 1 base from J, the gap between germline ends came to 9 bases. This CDR3 comprises 15 residues. The CDR3 is CASSLAGKGNTEAFF. The CDR3 DNA is TGTGCCAGCAGCTTAGCAGGGAAAGGGAACACTGAAGCTTTCTTT.

This chain connects TRBV6-5 to TRBJ2-4, with D perhaps TRBD2 (6 bases). The germline V gene has CDR1 MNHEY and CDR2 SVGAGI. Trimming stripped 7 bases from V and 8 bases from J, with 15 bases between. The CDR3 contains 13 residues. The CDR3 nucleotides are TGTGCCAGCAAGAATGGGAGGAGTTACATTCAGTACTTC. It translates to CASKNGRSYIQYF.

V usage is TRBV5-1 and J usage is TRBJ1-2, with 7 bases fitting TRBD1. Germline trimming cut 4 bases from V and 8 bases from J; bases unmatched to any gene: 5. The CDR3 has 12 amino acids. Germline V gene sequence: CDR1 SGHRS, CDR2 YFSETQ. CDR3 protein: CASSPDRRGYTF. Written as DNA, the CDR3 is TGCGCCAGCAGCCCGGACAGGCGGGGCTACACCTTC.

The V and J genes are TRBV15 and TRBJ2-2; no firm D call. Germline V CDR1 and CDR2: LNHNV, YYDKDF (reference sequence). Trimming pared 0 bases from V and 9 bases from J, leaving 11 bases between. The CDR3 sequence is 14 residues long. The CDR3 DNA is TGTGCCACCAGCAGAGATCCGAGAAGCAGGGAGCTGTTTTTT. Translation: CATSRDPRSRELFF. Using reference TRBV15 and TRBJ2-2 for the parts outside the CDR3, the full variable domain is DAMVIQNPRYQVTQFGKPVTLSCSQTLNHNVMYWYQQKSSQAPKLLFHYYDKDFNNEADTPDNFQSRRPNTSFCFLDIRSPGLGDTAMYLCATSRDPRSRELFFGEGSRLTVL.

This chain links TRBV28 with TRBJ2-7; 7 nucleotides align to TRBD1. Germline V gene lookup returns CDR1 MDHEN and CDR2 SYDVKM. CDR3 length equals 14 residues. V shed 3 bases and J 2 bases; nucleotides not matched to a gene: 4. The CDR3 here is CASSLAGTAYEQYF. In DNA form, the CDR3 reads TGTGCCAGCAGTTTGGCCGGGACAGCCTACGAGCAGTACTTC.

This clone occurred once. The chain couples TRBV5-1 to TRBJ2-5, with D maybe TRBD2 (5 bases). Germline-derived CDR1 and CDR2 are SGHRS and YFSETQ. V was pared by 4 bases and J by 5 bases, with 15 bases between. This CDR3 is 14 amino acids long. DNA of the CDR3: TGCGCCAGCAGCCCGGAGGTAGGGTCGGAGACCCAGTACTTC. Protein product: CASSPEVGSETQYF. The full variable domain, in which reference TRBV5-1 and TRBJ2-5 provide the parts outside the CDR3, is KAGVTQTPRYLIKTRGQQVTLSCSPISGHRSVSWYQQTPGQGLQFLFEYFSETQRNKGNFPGRFSGRQFSNSRSEMNVSTLELGDSALYLCASSPEVGSETQYFGPGTRLLVL.

Turning to this clone: A junction end diverges from the germline sequence, so it may reflect a read error. CDR3 amino acids: CASTLSQYNEQFF. The CDR3, as DNA: TGTGCCAGCACTTTATCCCAGTACAATGAGCAGTTCTTC. The chain couples TRBV28 to TRBJ2-1; no definite D call. In germline, CDR1 is MDHEN, CDR2 SYDVKM. The CDR3 has 13 amino acids.

On this clone itself: At the DNA level, this CDR3 is encoded by other sequences in the same sample as well. This chain connects TRBV19 to TRBJ1-5; unclear D gene. The ends were cut back, 1 base at V and 4 bases at J, with 2 bases in the middle. CDR1 is LNHDA and CDR2 is SQIVND in the germline V gene (reference sequence). CDR3 size: 12 residues. CDR3 loop: CASSIGNQPQHF. CDR3 bases: TGTGCCAGTAGTATAGGTAATCAGCCCCAGCATTTT.

The chain employs TRBV18 and TRBJ2-1; the D gene is possibly TRBD1 (5 bases). The V gene's germline CDR1 is KGHSH and CDR2 LQKENI. The CDR3 sequence is 13 residues long. Trimming removed 5 bases from V and 4 bases from J, with 9 bases in between. DNA of the CDR3: TGTGCCAGCTCAACGACAGATTACAATGAGCAGTTCTTC. Amino acid sequence: CASSTTDYNEQFF. Full variable domain (remainder filled in from reference TRBV18 and TRBJ2-1): NAGVMQNPRHLVRRRGQEARLRCSPMKGHSHVYWYRQLPEEGLKFMVYLQKENIIDESGMPKERFSAEFPKEGPSILRIQQVVRGDSAAYFCASSTTDYNEQFFGPGTRLTVL.

This chain links TRBV2 with TRBJ1-2; the match to TRBD1 covers 8 bases. CDR1 SNHLY and CDR2 FYNNEI come from the germline V gene. The CDR3 covers 13 residues. Germline trimming cut 6 bases from V and 4 bases from J; bases unmatched to any gene: 4. CDR3 residues: CASREDRAYGYTF. CDR3 sequence (DNA): TGTGCCAGCAGAGAGGACAGGGCCTATGGCTACACCTTC.

The CDR3: CASSSGLLNTGELFF. The DNA for the CDR3 is TGTGCCAGCAGCTCGGGGCTATTGAACACCGGGGAGCTGTTTTTT. The chain recombines TRBV5-6 with TRBJ2-2; D possibly uses TRBD1 or TRBD2 (5 bases each). CDR3 size: 15 residues. V was clipped by 3 bases and J by 1 base, with 10 bases between them. CDR1 is SGHDT, CDR2 YYEEEE, per germline.

The CDR3 DNA follows: TGTGCCAGCAAGCCCACTAGGGCTAGCGGGTACAAGTCAGATACGCAGTATTTT. It encodes CASKPTRASGYKSDTQYF. The gene calls are TRBV7-2 and TRBJ2-3; the match to TRBD2 covers 8 bases. Trimming cost V 7 bases and J 4 bases; bases outside gene matches: 19. The V gene's germline CDR1 is SGHTA and CDR2 FQGNSA. CDR3 length: 18 residues.

The rearrangement joins TRBV19 to TRBJ1-1; TRBD1 matches 7 bases. The CDR3 has 14 amino acids. Germline CDR1 LNHDA, CDR2 SQIVND (reference sequence). The V and J ends lost 5 bases and 4 bases, in that order; junction bases with no gene match: 7. CDR3 loop: CASSPTGRSTEAFF. CDR3 bases: TGTGCCAGTAGTCCGACAGGGAGGAGCACTGAAGCTTTCTTT.

The chain employs TRBV4-3 and TRBJ2-2; D possibly corresponds to TRBD2 (6 bases). Germline V gene data show CDR1 as LGHNA and CDR2 as YSLEER. The CDR3 totals 15 residues. Trimming stripped 4 bases from V and 1 base from J, with 10 bases between. As DNA, the CDR3 is TGCGCCAGCAGCCGGGTTAGCGGGAACACCGGGGAGCTGTTTTTT. This codes for CASSRVSGNTGELFF.